One sample yielded the 27 T cell receptor beta chains listed below, sequenced in a study of T cells in localized non-small cell lung cancer. The assay was immunoSEQ multiplex PCR, and TCRdb's table has in-frame clones only and misses some. The table lists approximately 70,000 clones, about 86% of them singletons. The specimen was peripheral blood, collected before any cancer treatment. The receptors were sampled from a male donor older than 55 with stage III squamous cell lung carcinoma.

V is TRBV29-1 and J is TRBJ2-2; D may be TRBD1 (7 bases). V was shortened by 2 bases and J by 5 bases, with 12 bases between the two germline ends. Germline V gives CDR1 SQVTM, CDR2 ANQGSEA. The CDR3 totals 14 residues. CDR3 DNA sequence: TGCAGCGTTGAAAGGCAGGGGGGAACCGGGGAGCTGTTTTTT. Its protein is CSVERQGGTGELFF.

The chain couples TRBV6-1 to TRBJ1-5; 7 nucleotides match TRBD1. J lost 3 bases, V lost 6 bases, and 8 bases had no gene match. The V gene's germline CDR1 is MNHNS and CDR2 SASEGT. This CDR3 contains 15 residues. The CDR3, as DNA: TGTGCCAGCAGAAAAGATACAGGGGACAATCAGCCCCAGCATTTT. It yields the protein CASRKDTGDNQPQHF.

This chain links TRBV28 with TRBJ2-1; 7 bases line up with TRBD1. The V segment lost 6 bases and the J segment 4 bases; nucleotides outside the gene matches: 9. Germline loops: CDR1 MDHEN, CDR2 SYDVKM. This CDR3 is 15 amino acids long. The CDR3 DNA sequence: TGTGCCAGCAGCCCGACAGGGTCGGGGTACAATGAGCAGTTCTTC. It is translated as CASSPTGSGYNEQFF.

This sequence joins TRBV6-1 and TRBJ1-1, with unresolved D. Trimming cost V 9 bases and J 1 base, with 12 bases left between them. CDR3 length: 13 amino acids. The germline V gene encodes CDR1 MNHNS and CDR2 SASEGT. CDR3: CASSAGRNTEAFF. The CDR3 region has the DNA TGTGCCAGTTCTGCTGGACGGAACACTGAAGCTTTCTTT.

The V and J genes are TRBV30 and TRBJ2-2; unclear D gene. This CDR3 region has 14 residues. Germline values: CDR1 GTSNPN, CDR2 SVGIG (reference sequence). The V end lost 4 bases, the J end lost 3 bases, and 12 bases lay between the germline ends. The CDR3 sequence is CAWNVQVDTGELFF. CDR3 nucleotides: TGTGCCTGGAATGTCCAAGTAGACACCGGGGAGCTGTTTTTT. Looking up the rest from reference TRBV30 and TRBJ2-2 gives the full variable domain: SQTIHQWPATLVQPVGSPLSLECTVEGTSNPNLYWYRQAAGRGLQLLFYSVGIGQISSEVPQNLSASRPQDRQFILSSKKLLLSDSGFYLCAWNVQVDTGELFFGEGSRLTVL.

The chain is built from TRBV7-9 and TRBJ1-1, with D tentatively TRBD1 (5 bases). This CDR3 spans 15 amino acids. V was trimmed by 7 bases and J by 6 bases, leaving 21 bases between them. Germline loops: CDR1 SEHNR, CDR2 FQNEAQ (reference sequence). CDR3 protein: CASNSNTGGYAEAFF. In DNA, the CDR3 is TGTGCCAGCAATTCCAACACGGGGGGGTATGCTGAAGCTTTCTTT. The full variable domain, with the rest looked up from reference TRBV7-9 and TRBJ1-1, is DTGVSQNPRHKITKRGQNVTFRCDPISEHNRLYWYRQTLGQGPEFLTYFQNEAQLEKSRLLSDRFSAERPKGSFSTLEIQRTEQGDSAMYLCASNSNTGGYAEAFFGQGTRLTVV.

The genes are TRBV4-2 and TRBJ2-1; 7 bases map to TRBD1. Germline V gene sequence: CDR1 LGHNA, CDR2 YNFKEQ. Unmatched junction bases numbered 12, after V lost 0 bases and J lost 7 bases. The CDR3 contains 17 residues. The DNA of the CDR3 is TGTGCCAGCAGCCAAGAAGCACAGGGGAGCCTTGGAAATGAGCAGTTCTTC. It is translated as CASSQEAQGSLGNEQFF.

The rearrangement joins TRBV19 to TRBJ1-1; TRBD1 aligns across 9 bases. Germline CDR1 and CDR2: LNHDA and SQIVND (reference sequence). The CDR3 runs to 16 residues. V lost 4 bases and J lost 5; bases outside the gene matches: 11. CDR3 in amino acids: CASSTISGQGRTEAFF. CDR3 in DNA: TGTGCCAGTAGTACGATATCGGGACAGGGCAGGACTGAAGCTTTCTTT.

As DNA, the CDR3 is TGCGCCAGCAGCTTGTATTTCCAGGCCCCCAATGAGCAGTTCTTC. Its protein is CASSLYFQAPNEQFF. The chain is built from TRBV5-1 and TRBJ2-1, with no clear D. With 1 base removed from V and 6 bases from J, the gap between germline ends came to 14 bases. This CDR3 spans 15 amino acids. CDR1 SGHRS and CDR2 YFSETQ come from the germline V gene. Based on the CDR3 plus reference TRBV5-1 and TRBJ2-1, the full variable domain is KAGVTQTPRYLIKTRGQQVTLSCSPISGHRSVSWYQQTPGQGLQFLFEYFSETQRNKGNFPGRFSGRQFSNSRSEMNVSTLELGDSALYLCASSLYFQAPNEQFFGPGTRLTVL.

J is TRBJ1-5 and V is TRBV7-8, with 10 bases that match TRBD1. In germline, CDR1 is SGHVS, CDR2 FQNEAQ. CDR3 length: 17 residues. J gave up 3 bases and V 2 bases, and 7 bases lay outside the gene matches. This chain's CDR3 is CASSLRGTGANNQPQHF. CDR3 nucleotide sequence: TGTGCCAGCAGCTTAAGAGGGACAGGGGCGAACAATCAGCCCCAGCATTTT.

This clone was picked up one time. The J gene is TRBJ2-7, the V gene TRBV28; no clear D. Trimming pared 5 bases from V and 3 bases from J, leaving 11 bases between. The CDR3 is 13 amino acids. Germline loops: CDR1 MDHEN, CDR2 SYDVKM. As DNA, the CDR3 is TGTGCCAGCAGTCCCCCGGACCTCTACGAGCAGTACGTC. It encodes CASSPPDLYEQYV.

The V and J genes are TRBV10-3 and TRBJ2-7, with unresolved D. Germline values: CDR1 ENHRY, CDR2 SYGVKD. The CDR3 is made up of 12 amino acids. Trimming shortened V by 2 bases and J by 6 bases, and 8 bases separated the two germline ends. CDR3 protein: CAISEGRGEQYF. CDR3 nucleotide sequence: TGTGCCATCAGTGAGGGGCGTGGCGAGCAGTACTTC.

This chain joins TRBV18 and TRBJ2-5, with unresolved D. V lost 1 base and J lost 1, with 4 bases in between. CDR3 length equals 13 residues. Germline CDR1 KGHSH, CDR2 LQKENI. The CDR3 nucleotides are TGTGCCAGCTCACCACAGAGCCAAGAGACCCAGTACTTC. This encodes CASSPQSQETQYF.

The rearrangement uses TRBV5-1 and TRBJ2-5; D might be TRBD1 or TRBD2, each matching 5 bases. CDR1 SGHRS and CDR2 YFSETQ come from the germline V gene. V lost 3 bases and J 5 bases, leaving 14 bases between the germline ends. The CDR3 spans 14 residues. The DNA of the CDR3 is TGCGCCAGCAGCTACCCCGGGGCTGAGGAGACCCAGTACTTC. It encodes CASSYPGAEETQYF.

The V call is TRBV9, the J call TRBJ2-5, with 8 bases lining up with TRBD1. The CDR3 is 13 residues long. Losses at the gene ends were 4 bases for V and 4 bases for J; bases not matched to a gene: 3. CDR1 and CDR2 from the germline V gene are SGDLS and YYNGEE. The CDR3 DNA sequence: TGTGCCAGCAGCAAGGACAGGGTAGAGACCCAGTACTTC. It translates to CASSKDRVETQYF.

The chain links TRBV27 to TRBJ2-2; 9 positions match TRBD2. In germline, CDR1 is MNHEY, CDR2 SMNVEV (reference sequence). The CDR3 totals 15 residues. The trim removed 6 bases at V and 1 base at J, leaving 3 bases unmatched. The CDR3 spells CASSRSGGNTGELFF. In DNA, the CDR3 is TGTGCCAGCAGCCGTAGCGGGGGGAACACCGGGGAGCTGTTTTTT.

V usage is TRBV11-2 and J usage is TRBJ2-7; 8 nucleotides agree with TRBD1. Losses at the gene ends were 5 bases for V and 2 bases for J; bases not matched to a gene: 5. The germline V gene has CDR1 SGHAT and CDR2 FQNNGV. CDR3 size: 14 residues. The DNA of the CDR3 is TGTGCCAGCAGCGACAGGGGAGGTGCCTACGAGCAGTACTTC. It encodes CASSDRGGAYEQYF.

This clone was detected only once. This rearrangement joins TRBV5-1 to TRBJ2-6; 8 nucleotides match TRBD1. V shed 1 base, J shed 0 bases, and the junction held 6 bases outside the gene matches. Germline CDR1 reads SGHRS; CDR2 reads YFSETQ. The CDR3 sequence is 18 residues long. CDR3 amino acids: CASSLSGTGVSGANVLTF. The CDR3 DNA follows: TGCGCCAGCAGCTTGTCCGGGACAGGAGTCTCTGGGGCCAACGTCCTGACTTTC.

V and J are TRBV5-1 and TRBJ1-2; a possible D gene is TRBD1 (5 bases). Germline CDR1 and CDR2: SGHRS and YFSETQ. The CDR3 has 11 residues. V gave up 0 bases and J gave up 10 bases, with 7 bases separating them. This chain's CDR3 is CASSLDGAYTF. The CDR3 nucleotides are TGCGCCAGCAGCTTGGACGGGGCCTACACCTTC.

The rearrangement links TRBV15 to TRBJ1-1, with TRBD1 identical over 10 bases. CDR3 length equals 16 residues. Trimming removed 1 base from V and 5 bases from J; junction bases left unmatched: 7. In germline, CDR1 is LNHNV, CDR2 YYDKDF (reference sequence). The CDR3 DNA follows: TGTGCCACCAGCAGAGGGGAGACAGGGGGCAGAACTGAAGCTTTCTTT. It translates to CATSRGETGGRTEAFF.

The chain couples TRBV6-4 to TRBJ2-3, with 8 bases matching TRBD1. Trimming took 6 bases from V and 2 from J; bases not matched to a gene: 7. Germline CDR1 and CDR2: MRHNA and SNTAGT. The length of the CDR3 is 15 residues. The CDR3 sequence: CASSLLTGATDTQYF. The CDR3 DNA sequence: TGTGCCAGCAGCCTCTTGACAGGGGCCACAGATACGCAGTATTTT.

This clone was seen many times. V is TRBV4-1 and J is TRBJ2-6, with 10 bases lining up with TRBD2. Germline V CDR1 and CDR2: MGHRA, YSYEKL. The CDR3 sequence is 19 residues long. The junction had 8 bases not matched to a gene; V was cut back by 3 bases and J by 0 bases. CDR3: CASSHIGLAEISGANVLTF. The CDR3 DNA is TGCGCCAGCAGCCATATCGGACTAGCGGAAATCTCTGGGGCCAACGTCCTGACTTTC.

CDR3 in amino acids: CASSHSGGGRNEQFF. The CDR3 coding sequence is TGTGCCAGCAGCCATAGTGGGGGGGGCCGTAATGAGCAGTTCTTC. The J gene is TRBJ2-1, the V gene TRBV4-2, with D maybe TRBD2 (7 bases). The CDR3 runs to 15 residues. V lost 3 bases, J lost 7 bases, and 16 bases lay in between. Germline values: CDR1 LGHNA, CDR2 YNFKEQ.

The V and J genes are TRBV27 and TRBJ1-2, with 8 bases identical to TRBD1. V lost 6 bases to trimming and J lost 5 bases; unmatched junction nucleotides: 8. Germline CDR1 MNHEY, CDR2 SMNVEV (reference sequence). This CDR3 contains 14 residues. The CDR3 region has the DNA TGTGCCAGCAGCGGACAGGGTGCTCCTTATGGCTACACCTTC. Its translation: CASSGQGAPYGYTF.

The chain couples TRBV10-3 to TRBJ2-7; 7 bases are a match to TRBD1. Germline trimming cut 6 bases from V and 5 bases from J; bases unmatched to any gene: 10. The CDR3 covers 14 residues. Germline assignment: CDR1 ENHRY and CDR2 SYGVKD. CDR3: CAIRLGTVQDEQYF. Written as DNA, the CDR3 is TGTGCCATCAGATTGGGGACAGTCCAAGACGAGCAGTACTTC.

Here the CDR3 DNA reads TGCGCCAGCAGCCAAGTTTATCGGACTAGCGGGGGGCCTGAACAGTTCTTC. This gives the protein CASSQVYRTSGGPEQFF. The chain has TRBV4-1 and TRBJ2-1, with 14 bases matching TRBD2. V was clipped by 1 base and J by 13 bases; unmatched bases: 12. The CDR3 contains 17 residues. CDR1 and CDR2 from the germline V gene are MGHRA and YSYEKL.

This rearrangement joins TRBV5-1 to TRBJ1-1, with 7 bases aligning to TRBD1. Germline CDR1 reads SGHRS; CDR2 reads YFSETQ. This CDR3 spans 14 amino acids. J lost 1 base, V lost 1 base, and 1 base had no gene match. The CDR3 DNA is TGCGCCAGCAGCTTGAGACAGGGGAACACTGAAGCTTTCTTT. Its translation: CASSLRQGNTEAFF.